The T cell receptor (beta chain) described here comes from a study of blood T cell repertoires in COVID-19 (dated by TCRdb to 2018 to 2021). Regarding the complete study: Collaborator samples came from the United States, Italy and Spain and covered acute and convalescent phases of COVID-19. Subjects who had been exposed to COVID-19, were actively infected with it, or had recovered from it provided the deeply sampled blood TCRbeta repertoires that made up the dataset. The samples were drawn from two sources: the first 160 participants of the ongoing ImmuneRACE study, and 1,200 or so subjects contributed by 6 global collaborators. A freely available public database, intended as a resource for researchers studying the immune response to SARS-CoV-2, is where the repertoires were released. The material from the prospective study consisted of cDNA or gDNA derived from T cells, B-cell-depleted T cells, or PBMCs. Where HLA class I and class II types were available, the types were taken from metadata supplied by the sample provider, not from assay-based typing. The sample metadata nearly always contained a de-identified subject ID, COVID-19 status, age in years and sex.

Broader findings and caveats from the paper: How much clinical and demographic metadata was included differed by source and by participant, and the metadata was provided uncurated.

TCRbeta CDR3 regions were amplified from genomic DNA by means of the immunoSEQ Assay, a bias-controlled multiplex PCR. In the paper's pipeline: The number of nucleated cells in each sample was estimated from the amplification of reference gene primers within the assay. Sequence reads were collapsed and filtered to measure the absolute abundance of every unique TCRbeta CDR3 rearrangement. For each sample, productive Simpson clonality was calculated by taking the square root of Simpson's diversity index across productive rearrangements. TCRdb retrieved this table from immuneACCESS and kept in-frame rearrangements only. Not all clones are present; in checked studies, unresolved V genes account for under half, and no reason is known for the remainder. From that table come the V and J calls and clone size; the DNA was used to work out D and trimming. This sample holds about 170,000 clones; roughly 90% were observed only once. The ten largest clones add up to 20% to 30% of the sample.

From cysteine to phenylalanine, the CDR3 is 14 amino acids long. Just the 42-base CDR3 DNA is kept, in frame starting at base 1. The V end loses 5 bases and the J end loses 4 bases, and a stretch of 9 bases separates them. The germline V gene (reference sequence) sets CDR1 to SEHNR and CDR2 to FQNEAQ. Remarks on this clone: Its antigen has not been determined. There are no base qualities to consult, and no much larger clone falls within one base.

Whole blood was collected in K2EDTA tubes by collaborating institutions according to the institutions' own protocols. For TCRbeta analysis, collaborators shipped samples as frozen whole blood, isolated PBMCs, or DNA extracted from either of those sample types. The clonotype originates from a man in his 60s with acute or convalescent COVID-19. The sample consisted of peripheral blood. The chain is assembled from TRBV7-9 and TRBJ1-6; perhaps TRBD1 is the D gene, with 5 bases matching. The DNA reads as follows: TGTGCCAGCAGCACCAAGGGGTATAATTCACCCCTCCACTTT. Translated, it gives CASSTKGYNSPLHF.